This TCR beta chain was documented in a study of early T cells in non-severe SARS-CoV-2 infection. In this sample, this clonotype turned up a few times. Germline loops: CDR1 KGHSH, CDR2 LQKENI. V was cut by 6 bases and J by 2 bases, with 19 bases left in between. The CDR3 runs 16 residues. Individual cDNA molecules were tagged with unique molecular identifiers. Each CDR3 protein is one row after TCRdb ran MiXCR on the 5' RACE reads. The table has roughly 92,000 distinct CDR3 sequences, over 9.5% seen once. The sample was whole blood, taken at baseline. The source of this sequence is an adult who was a healthcare worker with PCR-confirmed SARS-CoV-2 infection or an uninfected control (not recorded which). The chain couples TRBV18 to TRBJ1-2, with D possibly being TRBD1 (5 bases). In DNA, the CDR3 is TGTGCCAGCTCCCGGACACCACCCGACGCCAACTATGGCTACACCTTC. Amino acids: CASSRTPPDANYGYTF. The variable domain in full, completed from reference TRBV18 and TRBJ1-2, reads NAGVMQNPRHLVRRRGQEARLRCSPMKGHSHVYWYRQLPEEGLKFMVYLQKENIIDESGMPKERFSAEFPKEGPSILRIQQVVRGDSAAYFCASSRTPPDANYGYTFGSGTRLTVV.